The 6 T cell receptor beta chains below were found in one sample sequenced in a study of OX40 agonist ivuxolimab in advanced cancers. Sequencing was performed with immunoSEQ multiplex PCR; in TCRdb, only in-frame clones are kept and a portion is missing. The profile covers tens of thousands of clones, with more than 85% appearing a single time and about 2.4% taken by the ten largest. Specimen: CD4+ or CD8+ T cells sorted from blood, collected in a trial of the OX40 agonist ivuxolimab. The receptors come from an adult with an advanced solid tumor such as melanoma, head and neck, liver or kidney cancer.

The rearrangement uses TRBV4-2 and TRBJ1-2; D possibly corresponds to TRBD1 (5 bases). The V gene's germline CDR1 is LGHNA and CDR2 YNFKEQ. V lost 0 bases, J lost 3 bases, and 5 bases lay in between. The CDR3 has 13 amino acids. CDR3 sequence: CASSQETDYGYTF. The CDR3 DNA is TGTGCCAGCAGCCAAGAGACAGACTATGGCTACACCTTC.

The chain recombines TRBV7-8 with TRBJ2-7; 7 nucleotides match TRBD2. Germline V gene data show CDR1 as SGHVS and CDR2 as FQNEAQ. CDR3 length: 13 residues. Unmatched junction bases numbered 8, after V lost 3 bases and J lost 9 bases. CDR3 sequence (DNA): TGTGCCAGCAGCTTGGGGGGGGTCCAGGGGCAGTACTTC. Protein sequence: CASSLGGVQGQYF.

V and J are TRBV4-2 and TRBJ2-2, with D possibly matching TRBD1 (5 bases). Germline CDR1 is LGHNA and CDR2 is YNFKEQ. CDR3 length equals 17 residues. Deletions cut 0 bases from V and 6 bases from J, with 17 bases between. The CDR3 DNA is TGTGCCAGCAGCCAAGATCTTGGGGCTGCGGAGCCCGGGGAGCTGTTTTTT. Amino acid sequence: CASSQDLGAAEPGELFF.

CDR3 DNA sequence: TGTGCCTGGTCACAGGGATTAGGGAGCAATCAGCCCCAGCATTTT. It encodes CAWSQGLGSNQPQHF. This chain links TRBV30 with TRBJ1-5; D might be TRBD1 (6 bases). Trimming shortened V by 5 bases and J by 1 base, and 15 bases separated the two germline ends. The germline V gene encodes CDR1 GTSNPN and CDR2 SVGIG (reference sequence). This CDR3 is built from 15 residues.

For this clone: The same CDR3 also results from other DNA sequences found in this sample. DNA for the CDR3: TGTGCCAGCAGTTACCGACAGGGTTTGTCCTACGAGCAGTACTTC. It encodes CASSYRQGLSYEQYF. J is TRBJ2-7 and V is TRBV6-5; 7 bases map to TRBD1. Trimming cost V 2 bases and J 1 base; bases outside gene matches: 5. The CDR3 is 15 amino acids. Germline-derived CDR1 and CDR2 are MNHEY and SVGAGI.

The gene calls are TRBV7-2 and TRBJ1-1; D is unresolved. Germline values: CDR1 SGHTA, CDR2 FQGNSA. CDR3 length: 13 amino acids. V dropped 5 bases and J dropped 1 base, with 8 bases sitting between them. CDR3 DNA: TGTGCCAGCAGCCGGACGGCGAACACTGAAGCTTTCTTT. It specifies CASSRTANTEAFF.